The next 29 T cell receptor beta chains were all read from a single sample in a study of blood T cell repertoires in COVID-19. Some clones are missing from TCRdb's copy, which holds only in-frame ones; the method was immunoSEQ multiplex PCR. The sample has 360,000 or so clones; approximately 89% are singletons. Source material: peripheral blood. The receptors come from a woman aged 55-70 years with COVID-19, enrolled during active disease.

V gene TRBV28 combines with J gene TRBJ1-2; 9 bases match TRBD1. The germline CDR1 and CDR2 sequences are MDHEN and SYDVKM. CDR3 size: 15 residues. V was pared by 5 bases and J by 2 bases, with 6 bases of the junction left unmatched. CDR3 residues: CASSTLGTGNYGYTF. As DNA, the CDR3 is TGTGCCAGCAGTACCCTCGGGACAGGGAACTATGGCTACACCTTC.

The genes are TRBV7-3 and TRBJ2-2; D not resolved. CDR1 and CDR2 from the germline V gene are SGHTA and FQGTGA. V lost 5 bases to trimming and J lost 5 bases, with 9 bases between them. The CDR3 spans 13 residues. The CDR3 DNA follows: TGTGCCAGCAGCCAACAGCAGACCGGGGAGCTGTTTTTT. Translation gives CASSQQQTGELFF. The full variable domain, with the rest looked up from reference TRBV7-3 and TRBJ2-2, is GAGVSQTPSNKVTEKGKYVELRCDPISGHTALYWYRQSLGQGPEFLIYFQGTGAADDSGLPNDRFFAVRPEGSVSTLKIQRTERGDSAVYLCASSQQQTGELFFGEGSRLTVL.

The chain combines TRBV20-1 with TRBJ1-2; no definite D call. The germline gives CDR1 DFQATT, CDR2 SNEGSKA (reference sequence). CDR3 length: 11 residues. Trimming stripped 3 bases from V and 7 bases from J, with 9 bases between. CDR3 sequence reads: CSARPQVGYTF. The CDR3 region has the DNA TGCAGTGCTAGGCCCCAGGTTGGCTACACCTTC.

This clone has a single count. CDR3 DNA: TGTGCCAGCAGCGGCCTTAATACAGGGGCCGGGGAGCTGTTTTTT. Translating gives CASSGLNTGAGELFF. The chain carries TRBV9 and TRBJ2-2, with 7 bases fitting TRBD1. Trimming at V came to 3 bases and at J to 6 bases, leaving 8 bases not matched to a gene. Germline V gene lookup returns CDR1 SGDLS and CDR2 YYNGEE. The CDR3 extends over 15 amino acids. The whole variable domain, remainder taken from reference TRBV9 and TRBJ2-2, is DSGVTQTPKHLITATGQRVTLRCSPRSGDLSVYWYQQSLDQGLQFLIQYYNGEERAKGNILERFSAQQFPDLHSELNLSSLELGDSALYFCASSGLNTGAGELFFGEGSRLTVL.

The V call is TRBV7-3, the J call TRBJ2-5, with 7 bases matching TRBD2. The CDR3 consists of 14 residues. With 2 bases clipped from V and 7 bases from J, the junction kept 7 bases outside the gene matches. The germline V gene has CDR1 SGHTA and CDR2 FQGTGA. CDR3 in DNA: TGTGCCAGCAGCTTAGGGGGGACGGGAGGGACCCAGTACTTC. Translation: CASSLGGTGGTQYF.

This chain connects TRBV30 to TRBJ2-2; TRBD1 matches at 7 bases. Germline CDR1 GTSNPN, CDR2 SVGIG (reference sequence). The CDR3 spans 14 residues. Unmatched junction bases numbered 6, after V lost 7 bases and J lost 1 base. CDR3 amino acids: CAFTDRMNTGELFF. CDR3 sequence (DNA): TGTGCCTTTACGGACAGGATGAACACCGGGGAGCTGTTTTTT.

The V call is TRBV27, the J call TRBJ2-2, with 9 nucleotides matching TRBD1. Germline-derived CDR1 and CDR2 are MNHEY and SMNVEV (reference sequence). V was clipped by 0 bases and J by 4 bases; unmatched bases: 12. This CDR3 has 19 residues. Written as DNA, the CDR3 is TGTGCCAGCAGTTTATCCGGGACCCGGACAGGGGCGATCACCGGGGAGCTGTTTTTT. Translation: CASSLSGTRTGAITGELFF.

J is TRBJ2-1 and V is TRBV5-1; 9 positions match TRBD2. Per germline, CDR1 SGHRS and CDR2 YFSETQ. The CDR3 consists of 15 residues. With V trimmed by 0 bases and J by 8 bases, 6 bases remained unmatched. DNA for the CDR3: TGCGCCAGCAGCTTGGCCCCAGCGGGGGGTTATGAGCAGTTCTTC. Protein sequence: CASSLAPAGGYEQFF. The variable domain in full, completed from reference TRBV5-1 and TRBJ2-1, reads KAGVTQTPRYLIKTRGQQVTLSCSPISGHRSVSWYQQTPGQGLQFLFEYFSETQRNKGNFPGRFSGRQFSNSRSEMNVSTLELGDSALYLCASSLAPAGGYEQFFGPGTRLTVL.

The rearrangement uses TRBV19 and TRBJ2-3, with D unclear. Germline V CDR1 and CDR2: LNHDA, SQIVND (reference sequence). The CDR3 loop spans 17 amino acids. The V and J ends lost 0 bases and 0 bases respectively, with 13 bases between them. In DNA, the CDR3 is TGTGCCAGTAGTATAGATCTCGGATTGACTAGCACAGATACGCAGTATTTT. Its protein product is CASSIDLGLTSTDTQYF.

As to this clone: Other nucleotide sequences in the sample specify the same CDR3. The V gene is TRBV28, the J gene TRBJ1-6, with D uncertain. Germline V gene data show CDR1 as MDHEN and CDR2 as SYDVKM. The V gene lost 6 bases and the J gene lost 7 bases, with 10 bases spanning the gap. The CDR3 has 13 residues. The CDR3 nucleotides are TGTGCCAGCAGAGGAGTACGGAATTCACCCCTCCACTTT. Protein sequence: CASRGVRNSPLHF.

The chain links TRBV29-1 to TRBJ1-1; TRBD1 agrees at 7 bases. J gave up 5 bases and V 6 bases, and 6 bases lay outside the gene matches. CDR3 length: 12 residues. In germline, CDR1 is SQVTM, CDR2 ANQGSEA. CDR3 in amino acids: CSVSDRVTEAFF. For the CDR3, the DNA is TGCAGCGTCTCAGACAGGGTTACTGAAGCTTTCTTT.

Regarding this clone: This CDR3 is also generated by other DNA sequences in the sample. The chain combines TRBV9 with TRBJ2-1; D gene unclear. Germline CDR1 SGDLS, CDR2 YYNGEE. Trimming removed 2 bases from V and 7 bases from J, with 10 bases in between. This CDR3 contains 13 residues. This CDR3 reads CASSVSSLNEQFF. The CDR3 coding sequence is TGTGCCAGCAGCGTTTCATCACTAAATGAGCAGTTCTTC. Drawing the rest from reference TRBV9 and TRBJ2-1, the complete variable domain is DSGVTQTPKHLITATGQRVTLRCSPRSGDLSVYWYQQSLDQGLQFLIQYYNGEERAKGNILERFSAQQFPDLHSELNLSSLELGDSALYFCASSVSSLNEQFFGPGTRLTVL.

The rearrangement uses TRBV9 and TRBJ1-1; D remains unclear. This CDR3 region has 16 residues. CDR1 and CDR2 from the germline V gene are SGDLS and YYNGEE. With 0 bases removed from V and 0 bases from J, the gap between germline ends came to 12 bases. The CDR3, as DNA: TGTGCCAGCAGCGTAGGCGCGGGCAGTCTGAACACTGAAGCTTTCTTT. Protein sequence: CASSVGAGSLNTEAFF.

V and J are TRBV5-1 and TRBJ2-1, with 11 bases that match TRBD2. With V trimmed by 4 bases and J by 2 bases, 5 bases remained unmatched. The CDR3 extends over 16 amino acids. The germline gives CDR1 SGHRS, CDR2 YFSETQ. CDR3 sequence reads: CASSARTSGPYNEQFF. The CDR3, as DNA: TGCGCCAGCAGCGCCCGGACTAGCGGGCCCTACAATGAGCAGTTCTTC.

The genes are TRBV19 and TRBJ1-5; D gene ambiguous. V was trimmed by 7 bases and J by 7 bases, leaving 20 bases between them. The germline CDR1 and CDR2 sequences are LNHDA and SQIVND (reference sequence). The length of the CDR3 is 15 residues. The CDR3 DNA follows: TGTGCCAGTACCCGCGGGATGGGCGGAAACCAGCCCCAGCATTTT. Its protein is CASTRGMGGNQPQHF.

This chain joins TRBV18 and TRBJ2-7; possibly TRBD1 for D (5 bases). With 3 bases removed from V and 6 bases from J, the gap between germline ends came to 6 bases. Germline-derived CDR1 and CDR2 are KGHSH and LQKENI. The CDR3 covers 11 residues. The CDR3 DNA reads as TGTGCCAGCTCACCCCAGGGCGAGCAGTACTTC. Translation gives CASSPQGEQYF.

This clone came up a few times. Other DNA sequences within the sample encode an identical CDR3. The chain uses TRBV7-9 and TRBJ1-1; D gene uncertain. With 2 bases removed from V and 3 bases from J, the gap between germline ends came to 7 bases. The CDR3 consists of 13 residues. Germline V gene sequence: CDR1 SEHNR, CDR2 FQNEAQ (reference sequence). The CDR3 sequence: CASSLISDTEAFF. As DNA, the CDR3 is TGTGCCAGCAGCTTAATCAGTGACACTGAAGCTTTCTTT.

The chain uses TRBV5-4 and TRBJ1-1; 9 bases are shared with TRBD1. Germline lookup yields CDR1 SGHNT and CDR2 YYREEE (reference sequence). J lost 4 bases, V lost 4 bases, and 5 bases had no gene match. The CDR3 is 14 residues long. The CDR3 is CASSHGDRATEAFF. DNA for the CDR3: TGTGCCAGCAGCCATGGGGACAGGGCCACTGAAGCTTTCTTT.

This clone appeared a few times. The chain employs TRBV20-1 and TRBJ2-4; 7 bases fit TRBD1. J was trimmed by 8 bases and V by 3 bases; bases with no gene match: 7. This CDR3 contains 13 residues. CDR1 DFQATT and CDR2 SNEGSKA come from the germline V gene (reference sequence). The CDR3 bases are TGCAGTGCTAGTTTGTCAGGGGGAGACATTCAGTACTTC. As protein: CSASLSGGDIQYF.

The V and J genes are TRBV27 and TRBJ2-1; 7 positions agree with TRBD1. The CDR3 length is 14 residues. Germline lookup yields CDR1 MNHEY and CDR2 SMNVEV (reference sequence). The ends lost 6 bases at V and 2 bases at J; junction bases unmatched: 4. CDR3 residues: CASSQGEAYNEQFF. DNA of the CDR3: TGTGCCAGCAGCCAGGGGGAAGCCTACAATGAGCAGTTCTTC.

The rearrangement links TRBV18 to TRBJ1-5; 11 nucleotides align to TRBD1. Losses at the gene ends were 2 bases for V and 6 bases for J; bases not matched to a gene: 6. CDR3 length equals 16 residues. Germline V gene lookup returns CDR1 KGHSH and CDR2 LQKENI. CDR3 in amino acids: CASSPMGQGGGQPQHF. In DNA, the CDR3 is TGTGCCAGCTCACCAATGGGACAGGGGGGCGGTCAGCCCCAGCATTTT. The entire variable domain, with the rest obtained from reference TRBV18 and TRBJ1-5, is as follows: NAGVMQNPRHLVRRRGQEARLRCSPMKGHSHVYWYRQLPEEGLKFMVYLQKENIIDESGMPKERFSAEFPKEGPSILRIQQVVRGDSAAYFCASSPMGQGGGQPQHFGDGTRLSIL.

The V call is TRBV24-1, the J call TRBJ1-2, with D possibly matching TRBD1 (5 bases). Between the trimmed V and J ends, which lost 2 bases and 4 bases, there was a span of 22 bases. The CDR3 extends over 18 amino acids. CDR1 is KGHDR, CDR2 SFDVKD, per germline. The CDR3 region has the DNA TGTGCCACCAGTGATTATCGACCGGGACCCACGGGGGGCTATGGCTACACCTTC. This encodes CATSDYRPGPTGGYGYTF.

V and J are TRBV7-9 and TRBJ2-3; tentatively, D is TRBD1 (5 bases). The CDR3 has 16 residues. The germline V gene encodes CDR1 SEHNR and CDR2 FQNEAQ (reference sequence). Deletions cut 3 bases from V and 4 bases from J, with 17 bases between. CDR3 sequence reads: CASSFPTEGNPDTQYF. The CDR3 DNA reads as TGTGCCAGCAGCTTTCCGACAGAAGGTAACCCAGATACGCAGTATTTT.

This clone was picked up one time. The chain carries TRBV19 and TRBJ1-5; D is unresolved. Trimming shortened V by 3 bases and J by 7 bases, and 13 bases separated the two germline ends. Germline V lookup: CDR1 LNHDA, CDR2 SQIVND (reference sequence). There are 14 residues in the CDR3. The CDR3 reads CASSIKGGLQPQHF. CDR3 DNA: TGTGCCAGTAGTATCAAGGGAGGGCTGCAGCCCCAGCATTTT.

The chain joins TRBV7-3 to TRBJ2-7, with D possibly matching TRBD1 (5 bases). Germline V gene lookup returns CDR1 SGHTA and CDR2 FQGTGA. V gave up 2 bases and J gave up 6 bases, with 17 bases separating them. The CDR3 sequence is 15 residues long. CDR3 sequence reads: CASSLVQALTSEQYF. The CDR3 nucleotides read TGTGCCAGCAGCTTAGTACAGGCCCTAACCTCCGAGCAGTACTTC.

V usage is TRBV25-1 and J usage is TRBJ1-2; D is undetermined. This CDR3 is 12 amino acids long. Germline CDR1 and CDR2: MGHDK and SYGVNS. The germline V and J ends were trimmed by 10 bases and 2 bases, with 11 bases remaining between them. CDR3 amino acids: CATRTPNYGYTF. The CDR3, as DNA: TGTGCCACAAGAACACCGAACTATGGCTACACCTTC.

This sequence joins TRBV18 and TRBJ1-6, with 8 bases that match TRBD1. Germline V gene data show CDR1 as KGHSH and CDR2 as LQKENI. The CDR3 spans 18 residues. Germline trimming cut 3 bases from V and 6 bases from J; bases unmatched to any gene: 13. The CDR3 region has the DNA TGTGCCAGCTCACCGGGACAGGTTGGAGAACCCTTTAATTCACCCCTCCACTTT. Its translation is CASSPGQVGEPFNSPLHF.

CDR3 in amino acids: CASSQNRGSPLHF. CDR3 DNA sequence: TGTGCCAGCAGCCAAAACAGGGGTTCACCCCTCCACTTT. The rearrangement joins TRBV14 to TRBJ1-6, with TRBD1 matching over 7 bases. Germline V gives CDR1 SGHDN, CDR2 FVKESK. V was clipped by 2 bases and J by 9 bases; unmatched bases: 1. There are 13 residues in the CDR3.

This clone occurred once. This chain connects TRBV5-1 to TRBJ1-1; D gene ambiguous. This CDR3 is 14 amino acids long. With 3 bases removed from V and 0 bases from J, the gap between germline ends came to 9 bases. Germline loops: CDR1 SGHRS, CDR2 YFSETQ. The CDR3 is CASSSPSLNTEAFF. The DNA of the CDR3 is TGCGCCAGCAGCTCACCTAGTCTGAACACTGAAGCTTTCTTT. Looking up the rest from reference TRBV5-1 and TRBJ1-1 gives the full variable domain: KAGVTQTPRYLIKTRGQQVTLSCSPISGHRSVSWYQQTPGQGLQFLFEYFSETQRNKGNFPGRFSGRQFSNSRSEMNVSTLELGDSALYLCASSSPSLNTEAFFGQGTRLTVV.